This is a list of T cell receptor beta chains from one sample in a study of graft-versus-host responses after intestinal transplantation. Measured with immunoSEQ multiplex PCR; TCRdb has only the in-frame clones, and not every one. The sample lists about 25,000 clones, roughly 95% occurring once. The specimen comprised PBMCs, sampled 156 days after intestinal transplant. The source is a human patient who received an intestinal transplant, so some T cells may come from the graft donor. The CDR3 runs from the conserved cysteine through the conserved F or W. The D gene is left open where the match is weak. Not all rows give a size; the values are once, few, many and, for expanded clones, a class.

d_call | j_call | clone_size | v_call | cdr3_aa | cdr3_nt
TRBD1 | TRBJ1-1 | . | TRBV12-5 | CASGLLDRGLMNTEAFF | TGTGCTAGTGGTTTGTTGGACAGGGGGCTCATGAACACTGAAGCTTTCTTT
. | TRBJ2-7 | . | TRBV19 | CASTPGQAPYEQYF | TGTGCCAGTACCCCAGGCCAGGCTCCCTACGAGCAGTACTTC
TRBD2 | TRBJ2-1 | . | TRBV7-9 | CASSLVLGLAGNEQFF | TGTGCCAGCAGCTTAGTTTTGGGACTAGCGGGAAATGAGCAGTTCTTC
TRBD2 | TRBJ2-2 | . | TRBV5-1 | CASSLASGRDTGELFF | TGCGCCAGCAGCTTGGCTAGCGGGAGGGACACCGGGGAGCTGTTTTTT
TRBD2 | TRBJ2-3 | . | TRBV5-4 | CASSLHLAGGQGDTQYF | TGTGCCAGCAGCTTGCACCTAGCGGGGGGGCAGGGAGATACGCAGTATTTT
TRBD1 | TRBJ2-7 | . | TRBV7-7 | CASSLGQGKLEQYF | TGTGCCAGCAGCTTGGGACAGGGTAAGCTCGAGCAGTACTTC
. | TRBJ2-7 | once | TRBV27 | CASSWGGGYEQYF | TGTGCCAGCTCCTGGGGAGGAGGCTACGAGCAGTACTTC
. | TRBJ1-3 | . | TRBV18 | CASSPQGADGNTIYF | TGTGCCAGCTCACCGCAAGGGGCTGATGGAAACACCATATATTTT
. | TRBJ1-3 | few | TRBV5-4 | CASRNRDTAGNTIYF | TGTGCCAGCAGGAACCGGGACACGGCCGGAAACACCATATATTTT
TRBD2 | TRBJ2-7 | . | TRBV27 | CASSPGTSGYEQYF | TGTGCCAGCAGCCCAGGGACTAGCGGCTACGAGCAGTACTTC
. | TRBJ1-3 | few | TRBV11-2 | CASSLDGSGNTIYF | TGTGCCAGCAGCTTAGATGGTTCCGGAAACACCATATATTTT
. | TRBJ1-4 | once | TRBV18 | CASSTGTLNEKLFF | TGTGCCAGCTCAACCGGGACTTTAAATGAAAAACTGTTTTTT
. | TRBJ2-4 | . | TRBV28 | CASSPLSNRPTIQYF | TGTGCCAGCAGCCCCCTCAGTAACAGGCCTACTATTCAGTACTTC
. | TRBJ2-3 | . | TRBV5-4 | CASSLASTDTQYF | TGTGCCAGCAGCTTGGCATCGACAGATACGCAGTATTTT
TRBD1 | TRBJ1-1 | . | TRBV5-1 | CASSIEQGASTEAFF | TGCGCCAGCAGCATTGAACAGGGGGCATCCACTGAAGCTTTCTTT
. | TRBJ2-7 | . | TRBV6-1 | CASRTGTGNSYEQYF | TGTGCCAGCAGAACCGGGACGGGAAACTCCTACGAGCAGTACTTC
. | TRBJ1-4 | . | TRBV18 | CASSPQQGGEKLFF | TGTGCCAGCTCACCTCAACAGGGAGGGGAAAAACTGTTTTTT
. | TRBJ1-3 | . | TRBV6-5 | CASSRHSGNTIYF | TGTGCCAGCAGTCGACACTCTGGAAACACCATATATTTT
. | TRBJ1-1 | . | TRBV6-1 | CASSLEMNTEAFF | TGTGCCAGCAGCCTGGAGATGAACACTGAAGCTTTCTTT
. | TRBJ2-5 | . | TRBV9 | CASSVEGRGQETQYF | TGTGCCAGCAGCGTAGAGGGCAGGGGCCAAGAGACCCAGTACTTC
TRBD2 | TRBJ2-3 | . | TRBV9 | CASSARIAGGPLGQYF | TGTGCCAGCAGCGCCCGAATAGCGGGGGGGCCTCTCGGGCAGTATTTT
. | TRBJ1-1 | . | TRBV4-1 | CASGQERRYPEAFF | TGCGCCAGCGGCCAGGAAAGGCGGTACCCTGAAGCTTTCTTT
TRBD2 | TRBJ2-1 | . | TRBV19 | CASNPTSGGVHEQFF | TGTGCCAGTAATCCGACTAGCGGGGGGGTCCATGAGCAGTTCTTC
TRBD1 | TRBJ1-4 | . | TRBV6-1 | CASSEAGRGRGNEKLFF | TGTGCCAGCAGTGAAGCCGGGAGGGGGCGAGGTAATGAAAAACTGTTTTTT
. | TRBJ1-1 | . | TRBV6-6 | CASSYGGEGTEAFF | TGTGCCAGCAGTTACGGAGGGGAGGGCACTGAAGCTTTCTTT
. | TRBJ1-2 | . | TRBV5-1 | CASSLDRYGYTF | TGCGCCAGCAGCTTGGATAGATATGGCTACACCTTC
. | TRBJ2-4 | . | TRBV21-1 | CASSKEGLAGAKNIQYF | TGTGCCAGCAGCAAAGAAGGACTAGCGGGAGCCAAAAACATTCAGTACTTC
. | TRBJ2-2 | . | TRBV11-3 | CASSFIQGNTGELFF | TGTGCCAGCAGCTTTATTCAGGGCAACACCGGGGAGCTGTTTTTT
. | TRBJ1-1 | . | TRBV25-1 | CASSEMALWKSTEAFF | TGTGCCAGCAGTGAAATGGCCCTTTGGAAGAGCACTGAAGCTTTCTTT
. | TRBJ2-7 | once | TRBV9 | CASSAGRSYEQYF | TGTGCCAGCAGCGCGGGACGATCCTACGAGCAGTACTTC
. | TRBJ2-3 | . | TRBV13 | CASSPSRGLADTQYF | TGTGCCAGCAGCCCCAGCCGGGGGTTGGCAGATACGCAGTATTTT
. | TRBJ2-7 | . | TRBV7-2 | CASSLVEAYEQYF | TGTGCCAGCAGCTTAGTGGAAGCCTACGAGCAGTACTTC
TRBD2 | TRBJ2-3 | . | TRBV6-1 | CASSEGSLAGHYTDTQYF | TGTGCCAGCAGTGAAGGATCGTTAGCGGGGCATTACACAGATACGCAGTATTTT
. | TRBJ2-1 | . | TRBV11-2 | CASSPNTFFRRPAGNEQFF | TGTGCCAGCAGCCCAAACACCTTCTTCAGGAGGCCGGCCGGCAATGAGCAGTTCTTC
. | TRBJ1-6 | . | TRBV4-3 | CASSQDSNSPLHF | TGCGCCAGCAGCCAAGATAGTAATTCACCCCTCCACTTT
. | TRBJ1-5 | . | TRBV28 | CASSFRVFGNQPQHF | TGTGCCAGCAGTTTCAGGGTTTTTGGCAATCAGCCCCAGCATTTT
. | TRBJ1-3 | . | TRBV7-2 | CASSFEGNTIYF | TGTGCCAGCAGCTTCGAGGGAAACACCATATATTTT
TRBD1 | TRBJ2-7 | once | TRBV4-1 | CASSPFVGTGGYEQYF | TGCGCCAGCAGCCCATTTGTGGGGACAGGGGGCTACGAGCAGTACTTC